This TCR beta chain stems from a study of identical twins. The CDR3 sequence is 11 residues long. Germline CDR1 is MNHEY and CDR2 is SVGAGI. This clonotype turned up a few times. The germline gene is not matched at one end of the junction; a read error may be the cause. Addition of a universal primer site occurred through template switching, and cDNA carried unique molecular identifiers. TCRdb recomputed calls from the 5' RACE reads with MiXCR, one row per CDR3 protein. This sample yields 430,000 or so distinct CDR3 sequences, of which roughly 24% are seen a single time; 2.9% belongs to the top ten. The donor group consisted entirely of healthy Caucasians. The same data also contributed to another study, on T cells expressing NK-cell markers. That report notes: Several experiments added an anti-gamma-delta TCR antibody to sort only alpha-beta TCR T cells. Among several donors, these clonotypes also ranked first in the CD3+CD56-NKG2C+ fraction.

Input material: CD4+ T cells sorted from blood. This TCR derives from a young woman in good health. V usage is TRBV6-5 and J usage is TRBJ1-5; 10 bases are shared with TRBD1. The CDR3 here is CASSSGTGEYF. CDR3 bases: TGTGCCAGCAGCTCCGGGACAGGGGAGTATTTT.